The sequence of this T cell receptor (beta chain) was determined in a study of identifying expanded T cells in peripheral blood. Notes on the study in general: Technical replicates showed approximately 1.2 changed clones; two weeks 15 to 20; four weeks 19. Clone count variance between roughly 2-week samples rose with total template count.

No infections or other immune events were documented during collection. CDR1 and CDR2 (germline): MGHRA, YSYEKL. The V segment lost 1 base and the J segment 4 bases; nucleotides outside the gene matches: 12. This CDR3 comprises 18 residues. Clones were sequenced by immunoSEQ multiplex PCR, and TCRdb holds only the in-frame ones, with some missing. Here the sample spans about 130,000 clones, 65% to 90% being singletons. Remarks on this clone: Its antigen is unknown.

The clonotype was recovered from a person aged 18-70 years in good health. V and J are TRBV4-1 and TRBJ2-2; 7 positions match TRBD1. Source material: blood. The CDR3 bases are TGCGCCAGCAGCCAAGGTTCGACAGGGTGGGTTCGCACCGGGGAGCTGTTTTTT. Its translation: CASSQGSTGWVRTGELFF.